Listed here is a single TCR beta chain. The antigen is undetermined. With 7 bases clipped from V and 3 bases from J, the junction kept 9 bases outside the gene matches. Germline V gives CDR1 LNHDA, CDR2 SQIVND (reference sequence). CDR3 size: 15 residues. The data were taken from a study of T cell repertoires in cytomegalovirus infection. The overall study: Evidence of both CMV infection and a matching HLA type came from public TCR beta signatures.

Study-wide results and caveats: What dominated the ex vivo response were HLA-C-restricted CMV-specific TCR beta clonotypes. Carriage of CMV together with the relevant HLA was identifiable through cumulative public TCR beta family frequency.

TCRdb called the reads again in MiXCR, with one record for every CDR3 protein. The sample holds 100,000 to 150,000 distinct CDR3 sequences; roughly 9% are singletons and the top ten take around 10%. Material for sequencing was PBMCs. This rearrangement joins TRBV19 to TRBJ1-5; 7 nucleotides line up with TRBD1. The source is a human donor in good health (CMV status not recorded). Some clones in this sample may be carry-over from other donors' samples. DNA for the CDR3: TGTGCCAGTAAAGCGGGGACAGTGGACAATCAGCCCCAGCATTTT. It is translated as CASKAGTVDNQPQHF.